This T cell receptor (beta chain) stems from a study of blood T cell repertoires in COVID-19. The wider study: The samples span acute and convalescent COVID-19 from the United States, Italy and Spain. In each case, the material was cDNA or gDNA derived from T cells, B-cell-depleted T cells, or PBMCs.

This CDR3 comprises 14 residues. Germline V CDR1 and CDR2: SGHRS, YFSETQ. After removal of 10 bases from V and 3 bases from J, the junction contained 13 bases not matched to a gene. Only in-frame clones appear in the TCRdb table, and some are missing; sequencing was by immunoSEQ multiplex PCR. The sample has about 280,000 clones; around 91% are singletons. The origin of this receptor is a woman between 18 and 29 years old with acute COVID-19. The genes are TRBV5-1 and TRBJ2-7, with 7 bases matching TRBD1. Sample: PBMCs or T cells enriched from blood (not recorded which). CDR3 coding DNA: TGCGCCGGGGGACAGTTGGGGCTAATCTACGAGCAGTACTTC. This translates into CAGGQLGLIYEQYF.